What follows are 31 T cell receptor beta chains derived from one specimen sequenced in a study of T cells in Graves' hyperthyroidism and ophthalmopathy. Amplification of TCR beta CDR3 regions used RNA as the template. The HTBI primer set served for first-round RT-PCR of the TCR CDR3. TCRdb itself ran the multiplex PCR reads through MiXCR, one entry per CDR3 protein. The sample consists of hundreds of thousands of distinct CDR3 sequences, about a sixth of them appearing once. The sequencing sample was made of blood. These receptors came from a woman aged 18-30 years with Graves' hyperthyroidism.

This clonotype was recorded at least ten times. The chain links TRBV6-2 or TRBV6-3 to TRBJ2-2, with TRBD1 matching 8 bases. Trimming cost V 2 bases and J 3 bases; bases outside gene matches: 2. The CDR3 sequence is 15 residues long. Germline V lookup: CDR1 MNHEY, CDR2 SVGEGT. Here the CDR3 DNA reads TGTGCCAGCAGTTACCAGGGGGCCGACACCGGGGAGCTGTTTTTT. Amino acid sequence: CASSYQGADTGELFF.

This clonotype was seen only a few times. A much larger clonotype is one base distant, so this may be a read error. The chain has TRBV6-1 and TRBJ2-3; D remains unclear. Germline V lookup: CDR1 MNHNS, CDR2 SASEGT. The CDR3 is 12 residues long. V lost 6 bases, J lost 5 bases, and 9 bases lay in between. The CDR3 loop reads CASSQTRDTQYF. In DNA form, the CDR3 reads TGTGCCAGCAGCCAGACCAGAGATACGCAGTATTTT.

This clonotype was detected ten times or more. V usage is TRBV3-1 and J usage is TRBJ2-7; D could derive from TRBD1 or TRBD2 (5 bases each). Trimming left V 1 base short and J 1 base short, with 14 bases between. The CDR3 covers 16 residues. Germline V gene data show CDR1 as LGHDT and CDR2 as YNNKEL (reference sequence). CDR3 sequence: CASSQGPGPMSYEQYF. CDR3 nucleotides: TGTGCCAGCAGCCAAGGGCCGGGACCCATGTCCTACGAGCAGTACTTC.

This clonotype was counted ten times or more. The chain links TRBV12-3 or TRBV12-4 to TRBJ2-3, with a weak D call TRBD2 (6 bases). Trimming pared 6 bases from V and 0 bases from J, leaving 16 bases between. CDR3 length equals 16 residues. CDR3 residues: CASSLGTSSSTDTQYF. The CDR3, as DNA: TGTGCCAGCAGCCTTGGGACTTCATCTAGCACAGATACGCAGTATTTT.

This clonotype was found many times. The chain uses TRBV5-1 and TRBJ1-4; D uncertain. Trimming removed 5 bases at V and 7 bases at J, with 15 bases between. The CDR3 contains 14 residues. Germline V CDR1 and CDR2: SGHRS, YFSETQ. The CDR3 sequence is CASRSVGLGEKLFF. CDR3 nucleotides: TGCGCCAGCAGATCGGTTGGGCTCGGTGAAAAACTGTTTTTT.

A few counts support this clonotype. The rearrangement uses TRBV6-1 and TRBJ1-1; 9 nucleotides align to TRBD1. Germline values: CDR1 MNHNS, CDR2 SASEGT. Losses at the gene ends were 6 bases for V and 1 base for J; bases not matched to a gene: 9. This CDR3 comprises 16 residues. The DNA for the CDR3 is TGTGCCAGCAGCCGACGGGCGGGACAGGGGAACACTGAAGCTTTCTTT. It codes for CASSRRAGQGNTEAFF.

CDR3 sequence (DNA): TGTGCCAGCAGCCCCGGACAGGGAGCTAATTCACCCCTCCACTTT. Protein sequence: CASSPGQGANSPLHF. The genes are TRBV6-1 and TRBJ1-6; 8 bases map to TRBD1. Germline lookup yields CDR1 MNHNS and CDR2 SASEGT. The CDR3 has 15 amino acids. With 6 bases clipped from V and 6 bases from J, the junction kept 7 bases outside the gene matches.

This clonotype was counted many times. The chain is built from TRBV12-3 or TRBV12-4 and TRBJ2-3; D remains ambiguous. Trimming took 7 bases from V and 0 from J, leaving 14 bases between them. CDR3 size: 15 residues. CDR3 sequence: CASTSEPTSTDTQYF. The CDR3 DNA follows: TGTGCCAGCACGTCTGAACCAACTAGCACAGATACGCAGTATTTT.

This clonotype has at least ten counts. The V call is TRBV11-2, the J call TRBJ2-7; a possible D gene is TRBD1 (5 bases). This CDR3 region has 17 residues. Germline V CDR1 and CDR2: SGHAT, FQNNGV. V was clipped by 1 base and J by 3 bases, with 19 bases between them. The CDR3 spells CASSLVLWPTEDYEQYF. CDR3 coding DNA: TGTGCCAGCAGCTTAGTGCTGTGGCCGACAGAGGACTACGAGCAGTACTTC.

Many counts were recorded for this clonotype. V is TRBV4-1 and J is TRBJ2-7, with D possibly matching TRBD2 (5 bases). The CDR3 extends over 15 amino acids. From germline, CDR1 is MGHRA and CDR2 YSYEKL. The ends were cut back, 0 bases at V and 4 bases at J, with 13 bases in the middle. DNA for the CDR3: TGCGCCAGCAGCCAAGAAGCCGCTAGCTCTTACGAGCAGTACTTC. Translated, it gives CASSQEAASSYEQYF.

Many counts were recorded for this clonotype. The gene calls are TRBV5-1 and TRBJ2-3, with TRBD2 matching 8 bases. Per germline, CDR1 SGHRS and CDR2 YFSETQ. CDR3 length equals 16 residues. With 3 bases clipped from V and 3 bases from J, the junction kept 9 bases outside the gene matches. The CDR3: CASSSTGGRATDTQYF. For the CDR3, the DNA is TGCGCCAGCAGCTCTACGGGAGGGAGAGCGACAGATACGCAGTATTTT.

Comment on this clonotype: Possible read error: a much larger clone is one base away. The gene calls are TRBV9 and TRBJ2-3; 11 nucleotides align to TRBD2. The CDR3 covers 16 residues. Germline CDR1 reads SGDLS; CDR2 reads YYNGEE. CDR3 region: CASSGSSGGNTDTRYF. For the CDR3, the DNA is TGTGCCAGCAGCGGCTCTAGCGGGGGGAACACAGATACGCGGTATTTT.

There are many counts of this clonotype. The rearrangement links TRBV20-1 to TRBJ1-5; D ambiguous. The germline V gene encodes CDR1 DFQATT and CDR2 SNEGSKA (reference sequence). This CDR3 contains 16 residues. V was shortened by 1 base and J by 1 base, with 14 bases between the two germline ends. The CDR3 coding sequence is TGCAGTGCTAGAGGGGGAACAACGGGGAGCAATCAGCCCCAGCATTTT. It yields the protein CSARGGTTGSNQPQHF.

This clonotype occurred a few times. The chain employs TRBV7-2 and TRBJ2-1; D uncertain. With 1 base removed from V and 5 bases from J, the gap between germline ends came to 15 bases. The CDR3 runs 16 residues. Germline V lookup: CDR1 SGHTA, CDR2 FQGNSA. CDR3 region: CASSLGGVRVDNEQFF. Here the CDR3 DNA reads TGTGCCAGCAGCTTAGGAGGAGTAAGAGTCGACAATGAGCAGTTCTTC.

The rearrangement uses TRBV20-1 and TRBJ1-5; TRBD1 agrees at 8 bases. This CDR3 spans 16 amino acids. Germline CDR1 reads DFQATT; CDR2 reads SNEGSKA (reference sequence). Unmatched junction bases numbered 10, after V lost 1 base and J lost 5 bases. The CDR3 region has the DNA TGCAGTGCTAGAGTTTTGAGACAGGGGACACATCAGCCCCAGCATTTT. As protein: CSARVLRQGTHQPQHF.

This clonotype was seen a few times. The CDR3 spells CASSPWTAVRTYGYTF. CDR3 coding DNA: TGCGCCAGCAGCCCATGGACTGCTGTTCGTACATATGGCTACACCTTC. The chain couples TRBV4-1 to TRBJ1-2; D is unresolved. The CDR3 is 16 amino acids. Trimming removed 4 bases at V and 5 bases at J, with 20 bases between. Germline CDR1 is MGHRA and CDR2 is YSYEKL.

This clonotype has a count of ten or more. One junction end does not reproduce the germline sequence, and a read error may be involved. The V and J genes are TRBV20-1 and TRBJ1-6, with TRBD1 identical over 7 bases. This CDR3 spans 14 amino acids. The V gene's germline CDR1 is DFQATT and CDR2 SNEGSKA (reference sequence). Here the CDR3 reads CSARVDRINSPLHF. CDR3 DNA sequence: TGCAGTGCCAGAGTGGACAGGATTAATTCACCCCTCCACTTT.

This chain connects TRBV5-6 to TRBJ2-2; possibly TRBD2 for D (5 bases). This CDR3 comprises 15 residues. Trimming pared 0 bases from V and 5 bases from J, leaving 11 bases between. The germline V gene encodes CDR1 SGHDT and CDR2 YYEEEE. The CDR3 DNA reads TGTGCCAGCAGCTTGGACATGAGGAGGACCGGGGAGCTGTTTTTT. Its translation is CASSLDMRRTGELFF. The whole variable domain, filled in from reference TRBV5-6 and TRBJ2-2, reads DAGVTQSPTHLIKTRGQQVTLRCSPKSGHDTVSWYQQALGQGPQFIFQYYEEEERQRGNFPDRFSGHQFPNYSSELNVNALLLGDSALYLCASSLDMRRTGELFFGEGSRLTVL.

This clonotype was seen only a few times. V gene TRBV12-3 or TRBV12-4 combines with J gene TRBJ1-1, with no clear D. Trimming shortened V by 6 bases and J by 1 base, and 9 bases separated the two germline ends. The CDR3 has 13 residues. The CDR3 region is CASRASRNTEAFF. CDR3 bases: TGTGCCAGCAGGGCCTCCAGGAACACTGAAGCTTTCTTT.

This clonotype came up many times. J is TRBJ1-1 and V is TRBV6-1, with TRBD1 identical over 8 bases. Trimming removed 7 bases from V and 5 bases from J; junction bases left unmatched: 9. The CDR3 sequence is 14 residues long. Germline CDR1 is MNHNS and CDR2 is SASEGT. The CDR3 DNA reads TGTGCCAGCACATCTACAGGGGGACGGACTGAAGCTTTCTTT. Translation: CASTSTGGRTEAFF.

CDR3 nucleotide sequence: TGCAGTGCTACAATCACTAGCGGGGGGTTTGGTGAGCAGTTCTTC. It translates to CSATITSGGFGEQFF. J is TRBJ2-1 and V is TRBV20-1, with 12 nucleotides matching TRBD2. The CDR3 loop spans 15 amino acids. Germline V gene lookup returns CDR1 DFQATT and CDR2 SNEGSKA (reference sequence). The V segment lost 4 bases and the J segment 9 bases; nucleotides outside the gene matches: 10.

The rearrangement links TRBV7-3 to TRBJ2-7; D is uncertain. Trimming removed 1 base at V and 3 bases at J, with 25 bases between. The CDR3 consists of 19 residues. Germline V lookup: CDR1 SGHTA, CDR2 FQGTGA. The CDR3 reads CASSLSKATATPSHYEQYF. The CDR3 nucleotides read TGTGCCAGCAGCTTAAGTAAGGCCACTGCGACCCCCTCCCACTACGAGCAGTACTTC.

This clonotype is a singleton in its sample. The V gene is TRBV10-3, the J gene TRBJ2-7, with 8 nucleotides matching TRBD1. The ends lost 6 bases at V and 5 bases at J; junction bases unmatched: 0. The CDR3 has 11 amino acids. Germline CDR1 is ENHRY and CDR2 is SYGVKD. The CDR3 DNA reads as TGTGCCATCAGACAGGGGGACGAGCAGTACTTC. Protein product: CAIRQGDEQYF.

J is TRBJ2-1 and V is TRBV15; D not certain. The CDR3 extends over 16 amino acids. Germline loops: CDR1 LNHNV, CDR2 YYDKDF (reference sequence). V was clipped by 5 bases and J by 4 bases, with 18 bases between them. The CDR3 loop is CATSPSRPMLYNEQFF. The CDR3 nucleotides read TGTGCCACCAGCCCTTCCCGACCAATGCTATACAATGAGCAGTTCTTC.

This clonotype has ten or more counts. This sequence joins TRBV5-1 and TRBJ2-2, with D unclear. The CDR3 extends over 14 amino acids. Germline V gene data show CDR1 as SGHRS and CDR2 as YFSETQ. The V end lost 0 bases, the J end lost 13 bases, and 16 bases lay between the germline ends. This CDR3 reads CASSLVDVTTRLFF. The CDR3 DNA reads TGCGCCAGCAGCTTGGTTGACGTAACAACGAGGCTGTTTTTT.

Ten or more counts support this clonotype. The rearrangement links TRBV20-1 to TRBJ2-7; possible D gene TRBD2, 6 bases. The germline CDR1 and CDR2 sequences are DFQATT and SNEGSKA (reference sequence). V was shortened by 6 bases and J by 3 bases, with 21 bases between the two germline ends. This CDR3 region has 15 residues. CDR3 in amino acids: CSASPAAGVNYEQYF. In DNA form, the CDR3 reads TGCAGTGCAAGTCCTGCAGCGGGCGTGAACTACGAGCAGTACTTC.

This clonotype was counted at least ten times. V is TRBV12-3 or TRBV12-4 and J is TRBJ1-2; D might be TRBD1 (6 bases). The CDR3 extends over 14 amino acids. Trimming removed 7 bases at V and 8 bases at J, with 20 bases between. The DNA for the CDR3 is TGTGCCAGCAAATTAGCTCCGGGGGCGGGAGGCTACACCTTC. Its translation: CASKLAPGAGGYTF.

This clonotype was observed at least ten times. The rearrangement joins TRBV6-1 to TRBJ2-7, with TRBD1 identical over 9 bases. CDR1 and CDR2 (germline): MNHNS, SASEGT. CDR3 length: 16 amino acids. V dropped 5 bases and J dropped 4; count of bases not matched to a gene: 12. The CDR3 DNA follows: TGTGCCAGCAGTTATGGGTTAACAGGGGGCTCGTACGAGCAGTACTTC. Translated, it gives CASSYGLTGGSYEQYF.

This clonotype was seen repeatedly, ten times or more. The CDR3: CSAQKSTNLNYGYTF. As DNA, the CDR3 is TGCAGTGCTCAGAAGTCCACTAACCTTAACTATGGCTACACCTTC. J is TRBJ1-2 and V is TRBV20-1; D not resolved. Germline CDR1 is DFQATT and CDR2 is SNEGSKA (reference sequence). The CDR3 length is 15 residues. Trimming shortened V by 5 bases and J by 1 base, and 17 bases separated the two germline ends.

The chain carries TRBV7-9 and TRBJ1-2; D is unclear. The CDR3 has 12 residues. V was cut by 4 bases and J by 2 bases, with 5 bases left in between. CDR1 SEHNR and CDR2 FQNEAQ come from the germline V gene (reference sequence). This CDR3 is CASSSGNYGYTF. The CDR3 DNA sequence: TGTGCCAGCAGCTCCGGAAACTATGGCTACACCTTC.

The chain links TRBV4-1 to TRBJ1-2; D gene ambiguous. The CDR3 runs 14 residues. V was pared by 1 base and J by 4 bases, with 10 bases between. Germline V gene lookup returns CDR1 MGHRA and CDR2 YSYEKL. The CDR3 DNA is TGCGCCAGCAGCCAAGTCCAGGTTCCCTATGGCTACACCTTC. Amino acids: CASSQVQVPYGYTF.